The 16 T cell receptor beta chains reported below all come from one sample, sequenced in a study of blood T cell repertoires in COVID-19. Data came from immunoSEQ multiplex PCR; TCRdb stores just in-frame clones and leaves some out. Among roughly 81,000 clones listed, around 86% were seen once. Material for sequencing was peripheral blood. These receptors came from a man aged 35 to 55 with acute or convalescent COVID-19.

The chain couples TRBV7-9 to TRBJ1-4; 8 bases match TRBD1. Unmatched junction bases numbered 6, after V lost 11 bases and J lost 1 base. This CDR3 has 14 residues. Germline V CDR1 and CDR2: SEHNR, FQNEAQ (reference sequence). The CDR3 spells CAAQGALTNEKLFF. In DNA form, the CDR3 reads TGTGCCGCCCAGGGGGCTTTAACTAATGAAAAACTGTTTTTT.

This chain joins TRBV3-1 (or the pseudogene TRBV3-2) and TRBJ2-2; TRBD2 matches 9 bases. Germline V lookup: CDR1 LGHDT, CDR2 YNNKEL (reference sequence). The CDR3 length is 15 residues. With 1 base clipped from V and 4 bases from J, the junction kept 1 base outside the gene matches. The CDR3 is CASSQGLAVTGELFF. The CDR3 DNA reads TGTGCCAGCAGCCAAGGACTAGCGGTCACCGGGGAGCTGTTTTTT.

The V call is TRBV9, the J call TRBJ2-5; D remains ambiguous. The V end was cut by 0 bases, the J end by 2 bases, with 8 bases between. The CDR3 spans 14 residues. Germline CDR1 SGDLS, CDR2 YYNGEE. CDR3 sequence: CASSVGADQETQYF. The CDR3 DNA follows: TGTGCCAGCAGCGTAGGGGCAGATCAAGAGACCCAGTACTTC.

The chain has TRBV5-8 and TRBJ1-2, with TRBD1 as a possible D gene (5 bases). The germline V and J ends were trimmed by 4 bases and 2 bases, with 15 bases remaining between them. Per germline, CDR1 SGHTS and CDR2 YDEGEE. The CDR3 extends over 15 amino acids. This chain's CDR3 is CASSPGPTGNYGYTF. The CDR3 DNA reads TGTGCCAGCAGCCCCGGCCCCACAGGAAACTATGGCTACACCTTC.

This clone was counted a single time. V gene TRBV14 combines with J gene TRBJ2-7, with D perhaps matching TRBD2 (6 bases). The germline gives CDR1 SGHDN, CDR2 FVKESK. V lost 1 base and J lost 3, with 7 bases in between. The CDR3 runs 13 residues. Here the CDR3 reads CASSQGGGYEQYF. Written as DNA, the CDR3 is TGTGCCAGCAGCCAAGGGGGAGGCTACGAGCAGTACTTC. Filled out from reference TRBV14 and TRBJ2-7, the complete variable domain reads EAGVTQFPSHSVIEKGQTVTLRCDPISGHDNLYWYRRVMGKEIKFLLHFVKESKQDESGMPNNRFLAERTGGTYSTLKVQPAELEDSGVYFCASSQGGGYEQYFGPGTRLTVT.

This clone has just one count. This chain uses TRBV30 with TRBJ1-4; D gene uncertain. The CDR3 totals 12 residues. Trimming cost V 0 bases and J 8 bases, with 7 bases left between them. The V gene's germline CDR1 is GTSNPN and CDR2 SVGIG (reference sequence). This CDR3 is CAWSVTREKLFF. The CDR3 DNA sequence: TGTGCCTGGAGTGTAACCAGGGAAAAACTGTTTTTT.

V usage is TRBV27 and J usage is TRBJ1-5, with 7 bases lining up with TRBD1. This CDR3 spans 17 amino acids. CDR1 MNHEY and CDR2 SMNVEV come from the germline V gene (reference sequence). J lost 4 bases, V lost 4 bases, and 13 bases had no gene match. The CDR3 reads CASSSDLPGTENQPQHF. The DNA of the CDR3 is TGTGCCAGCAGTTCCGACCTCCCCGGGACAGAGAATCAGCCCCAGCATTTT.

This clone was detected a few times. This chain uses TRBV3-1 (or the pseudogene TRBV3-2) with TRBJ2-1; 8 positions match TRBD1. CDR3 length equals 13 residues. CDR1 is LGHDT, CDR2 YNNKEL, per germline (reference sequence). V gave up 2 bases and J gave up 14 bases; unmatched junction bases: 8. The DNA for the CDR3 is TGTGCCAGCAGCCAATCGCCCCCGACAGGGGAGTTCTTC. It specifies CASSQSPPTGEFF.

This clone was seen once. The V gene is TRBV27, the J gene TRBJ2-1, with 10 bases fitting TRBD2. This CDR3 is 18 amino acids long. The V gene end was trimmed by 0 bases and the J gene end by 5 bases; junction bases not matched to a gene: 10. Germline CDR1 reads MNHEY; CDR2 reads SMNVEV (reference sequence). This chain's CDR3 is CASSLSSQQRGGNNEQFF. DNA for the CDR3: TGTGCCAGCAGTTTATCCTCCCAACAGCGGGGGGGCAACAATGAGCAGTTCTTC.

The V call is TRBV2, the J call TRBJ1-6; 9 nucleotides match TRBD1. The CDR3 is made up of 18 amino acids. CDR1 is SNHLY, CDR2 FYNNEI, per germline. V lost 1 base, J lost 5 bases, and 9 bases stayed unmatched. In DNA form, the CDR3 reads TGTGCCAGCAGTGAAGTAGGAGGGACAGGGACAGATAATTCACCCCTCCACTTT. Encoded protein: CASSEVGGTGTDNSPLHF.

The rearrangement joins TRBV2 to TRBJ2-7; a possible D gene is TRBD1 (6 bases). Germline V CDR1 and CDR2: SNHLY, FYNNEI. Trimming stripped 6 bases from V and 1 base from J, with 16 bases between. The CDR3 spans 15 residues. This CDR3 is CASSATGFGSYEQYF. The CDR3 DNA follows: TGTGCCAGCAGCGCTACAGGGTTCGGATCCTACGAGCAGTACTTC.

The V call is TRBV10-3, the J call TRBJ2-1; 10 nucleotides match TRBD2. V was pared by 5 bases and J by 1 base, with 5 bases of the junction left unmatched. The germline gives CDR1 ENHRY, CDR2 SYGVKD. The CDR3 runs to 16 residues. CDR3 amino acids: CAISNLAGGSYNEQFF. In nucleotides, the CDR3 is TGTGCCATCAGTAATTTAGCGGGAGGATCCTACAATGAGCAGTTCTTC.

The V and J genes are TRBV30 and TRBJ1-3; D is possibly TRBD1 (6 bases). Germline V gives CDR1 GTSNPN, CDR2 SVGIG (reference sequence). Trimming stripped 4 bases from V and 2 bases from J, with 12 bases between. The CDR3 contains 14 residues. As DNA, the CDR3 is TGTGCCTGGAATAGCAGGGGCGCTGGAAACACCATATATTTT. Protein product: CAWNSRGAGNTIYF.

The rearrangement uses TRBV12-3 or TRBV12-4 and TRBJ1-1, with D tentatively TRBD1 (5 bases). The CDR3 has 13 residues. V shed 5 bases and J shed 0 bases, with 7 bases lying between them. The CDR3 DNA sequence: TGTGCCAGCAGTGAGACAGTGAACACTGAAGCTTTCTTT. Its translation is CASSETVNTEAFF.

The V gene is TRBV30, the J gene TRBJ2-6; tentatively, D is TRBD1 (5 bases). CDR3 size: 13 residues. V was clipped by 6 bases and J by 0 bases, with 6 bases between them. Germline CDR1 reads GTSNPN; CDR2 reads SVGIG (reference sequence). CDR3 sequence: CACDSSGANVLTF. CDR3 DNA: TGTGCCTGTGACAGCTCTGGGGCCAACGTCCTGACTTTC.

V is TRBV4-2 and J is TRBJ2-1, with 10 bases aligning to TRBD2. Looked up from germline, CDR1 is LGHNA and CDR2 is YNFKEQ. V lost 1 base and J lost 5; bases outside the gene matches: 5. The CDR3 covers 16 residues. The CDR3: CASSQATSGYDNEQFF. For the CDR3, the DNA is TGTGCCAGCAGCCAAGCGACTAGCGGGTACGACAATGAGCAGTTCTTC.